This TCR beta chain was obtained from a study of identical twins. TCRdb called the 5' RACE reads again in MiXCR, with one record for every CDR3 protein. The sample consists of 250,000 or so distinct CDR3 sequences, approximately 7% of them appearing once. CDR3 length: 13 amino acids. CDR1 is LGHNA, CDR2 YNFKEQ, per germline. Trimming shortened V by 4 bases and J by 5 bases, and 12 bases separated the two germline ends. The data also belong to a second study, concerning yellow fever vaccine responses in identical twins. As that report states: Twins' vaccine T cell responses reportedly seemed partly convergent and partly personalized.

The TCR originated in a woman younger than 35 in good health. The gene calls are TRBV4-2 and TRBJ2-7, with D perhaps matching TRBD1 (5 bases). The sequencing sample was made of memory (CD45RO+) T cells sorted from blood. The CDR3 spells CASSRAGLNEQYF. The DNA for the CDR3 is TGTGCCAGCAGCCGGGCAGGGCTCAACGAGCAGTACTTC.